These T cell receptor beta chains were read from a single sample in a study of beta chain features in type 1 diabetes. The protocol was immunoSEQ multiplex PCR, while the TCRdb copy is restricted to in-frame clones and leaves out a portion. Found here are about 280,000 clones, roughly 15% of them singletons; the top ten hold less than 0.02%. Material: naive CD4+ T cells from blood. The receptors were sampled from a man aged 18 to 29 with type 1 diabetes. Both conserved end residues are part of each CDR3. D genes are given only for firm matches. Clone sizes are given selectively: once, few, many, or a class where the clone is expanded.

d_gene: TRBD2
v_gene: TRBV7-2
abundance: few
j_gene: TRBJ2-7
CDR3nt: TGTGCCAGCAGCTTAAGGAGGCTAGCGGGGGGGAGGGAGCAGTACTTC
CDR3aa: CASSLRRLAGGREQYF

d_gene: NA
v_gene: TRBV18
abundance: NA
j_gene: TRBJ1-5
CDR3nt: TGTGCCAGCTCACCACTCGAGGGCTCCAATCAGCCCCAGCATTTT
CDR3aa: CASSPLEGSNQPQHF

d_gene: TRBD2
v_gene: TRBV6-6
abundance: NA
j_gene: TRBJ2-7
CDR3nt: TGTGCCAGCAGTTACGGGGGGGTGACCTACGAGCAGTACTTC
CDR3aa: CASSYGGVTYEQYF

d_gene: TRBD2
v_gene: TRBV7-6
abundance: NA
j_gene: TRBJ2-1
CDR3nt: TGTGCCAGCAGCTCCGTAGCGGGGGTCTACAATGAGCAGTTCTTC
CDR3aa: CASSSVAGVYNEQFF

d_gene: NA
v_gene: TRBV28
abundance: few
j_gene: TRBJ2-7
CDR3nt: TGTGCCAGCAGTTTAAGAAGGGGCAGTGGGTACTTC
CDR3aa: CASSLRRGSGYF

d_gene: NA
v_gene: TRBV5-1
abundance: few
j_gene: TRBJ2-7
CDR3nt: TGCGCCAGCGGGCAATTACAGGGATCCTTCTACGAGCAGTACTTC
CDR3aa: CASGQLQGSFYEQYF

d_gene: TRBD1
v_gene: TRBV7-9
abundance: NA
j_gene: TRBJ2-5
CDR3nt: TGTGCCAGCAGCCGATGGACAGGCCAAGAGACCCAGTACTTC
CDR3aa: CASSRWTGQETQYF

d_gene: TRBD1
v_gene: TRBV27
abundance: few
j_gene: TRBJ1-6
CDR3nt: TGTGCCAGCAGTCACGACAGGGAAGGCTCACCCCTCCACTTT
CDR3aa: CASSHDREGSPLHF

d_gene: TRBD1
v_gene: TRBV7-9
abundance: NA
j_gene: TRBJ2-7
CDR3nt: TGTGCCAGCAGCTTAGGCGGGACAGGACTGGTACACGAGCAGTACTTC
CDR3aa: CASSLGGTGLVHEQYF

d_gene: NA
v_gene: TRBV27
abundance: NA
j_gene: TRBJ2-4
CDR3nt: TGTGCCAGCAGTCCATTACTCAGAGGACTAGCCAAAAACATTCAGTACTTC
CDR3aa: CASSPLLRGLAKNIQYF

d_gene: TRBD1
v_gene: TRBV7-2
abundance: few
j_gene: TRBJ2-7
CDR3nt: TGTGCCAGCAGCTTAAGGCCCTGGACAGGGGGAGCGAACGAGCAGTACTTC
CDR3aa: CASSLRPWTGGANEQYF

d_gene: NA
v_gene: TRBV30
abundance: NA
j_gene: TRBJ2-1
CDR3nt: TGTGCCTGGAGTGTTATGAGGGATGAGCAGTTCTTC
CDR3aa: CAWSVMRDEQFF

d_gene: NA
v_gene: TRBV7-6
abundance: few
j_gene: TRBJ2-3
CDR3nt: TGTGCCAGCAGCTCCCCACAGGGGGGGATCAGGGATACGCAGTATTTT
CDR3aa: CASSSPQGGIRDTQYF

d_gene: TRBD1
v_gene: TRBV30
abundance: NA
j_gene: TRBJ2-7
CDR3nt: TGTGCCTGGAGTACGTTCGACAGGGGAAACAACGAGCAGTACTTC
CDR3aa: CAWSTFDRGNNEQYF

d_gene: TRBD1
v_gene: TRBV4-3
abundance: NA
j_gene: TRBJ2-2
CDR3nt: TGCGCCAGCAGTTCCGGACAGGGCCCTTACACCGGGGAGCTGTTTTTT
CDR3aa: CASSSGQGPYTGELFF

d_gene: NA
v_gene: TRBV5-1
abundance: few
j_gene: TRBJ2-3
CDR3nt: TGCGCCAGCAAAGGGGGGGCGACGAGCACAGATACGCAGTATTTT
CDR3aa: CASKGGATSTDTQYF

d_gene: NA
v_gene: TRBV5-1
abundance: few
j_gene: TRBJ2-7
CDR3nt: TGCGCCAGCAGCTTGGCTTCGTGGGCCAGGGGCCACGAGCAGTACTTC
CDR3aa: CASSLASWARGHEQYF

d_gene: TRBD2
v_gene: TRBV5-1
abundance: few
j_gene: TRBJ2-3
CDR3nt: TGCGCCAGCAGCTTGGCGGGCGGGAGCCCCTTACGCACAGATACGCAGTATTTT
CDR3aa: CASSLAGGSPLRTDTQYF

d_gene: TRBD1
v_gene: TRBV7-2
abundance: few
j_gene: TRBJ1-2
CDR3nt: TGTGCCAGCAGCTCAAGACAGGGAAATAACTATGGCTACACCTTC
CDR3aa: CASSSRQGNNYGYTF

d_gene: TRBD1
v_gene: TRBV5-6
abundance: NA
j_gene: TRBJ1-4
CDR3nt: TGTGCCAGCAGCTCAATTGACAGGGTTGATGCGGAAAAACTGTTTTTT
CDR3aa: CASSSIDRVDAEKLFF

d_gene: NA
v_gene: TRBV25-1
abundance: NA
j_gene: TRBJ1-2
CDR3nt: TGTGCCAGCAGTAATACCGTGGGGCAGGGCGGTGGCTACACCTTC
CDR3aa: CASSNTVGQGGGYTF

d_gene: NA
v_gene: TRBV27
abundance: NA
j_gene: TRBJ2-3
CDR3nt: TGTGCCAGCAGTTTACGGGGTCCGGGACTTTACTTAGGCACAGATACGCAGTATTTT
CDR3aa: CASSLRGPGLYLGTDTQYF

d_gene: NA
v_gene: TRBV5-4
abundance: few
j_gene: TRBJ1-4
CDR3nt: TGTGCCAGCAGCTTGGGACAGGAAAAACTGTTTTTT
CDR3aa: CASSLGQEKLFF

d_gene: TRBD1
v_gene: TRBV25-1
abundance: few
j_gene: TRBJ1-1
CDR3nt: TGTGCCAGCAGCCCGACCGGGACAGGGACTGAAGCTTTCTTT
CDR3aa: CASSPTGTGTEAFF

d_gene: TRBD1
v_gene: TRBV7-9
abundance: few
j_gene: TRBJ1-2
CDR3nt: TGTGCCAGCAGCCAGGGGACAGCCTATGGCTACACCTTC
CDR3aa: CASSQGTAYGYTF

d_gene: NA
v_gene: TRBV9
abundance: few
j_gene: TRBJ1-5
CDR3nt: TGTGCCAGCAGTAGGGGGGGTCTAGGTCAGCCCCAGCATTTT
CDR3aa: CASSRGGLGQPQHF

d_gene: NA
v_gene: TRBV5-1
abundance: few
j_gene: TRBJ2-3
CDR3nt: TGCGCCAGCAGCTTGACCAGGGAAAGGGATACGCAGTATTTT
CDR3aa: CASSLTRERDTQYF

d_gene: TRBD2
v_gene: TRBV7-9
abundance: NA
j_gene: TRBJ2-1
CDR3nt: TGTGCCAGCAGCCGTTCGACTAGCCGCCTACTGAATGAGCAGTTCTTC
CDR3aa: CASSRSTSRLLNEQFF

d_gene: TRBD2
v_gene: TRBV30
abundance: NA
j_gene: TRBJ2-3
CDR3nt: TGTGCCTGGTTTCGCCTAGCGGGCTATACGCAGTATTTT
CDR3aa: CAWFRLAGYTQYF

d_gene: NA
v_gene: TRBV18
abundance: NA
j_gene: TRBJ1-2
CDR3nt: TGTGCCAGCTCACCAAGAGGACAGCGAGCTAACTATGGCTACACCTTC
CDR3aa: CASSPRGQRANYGYTF

d_gene: NA
v_gene: TRBV27
abundance: few
j_gene: TRBJ1-2
CDR3nt: TGTGCCAGCAGTTCGAACAGGGAAAACTATGGCTACACCTTC
CDR3aa: CASSSNRENYGYTF

d_gene: NA
v_gene: TRBV7-8
abundance: few
j_gene: TRBJ2-7
CDR3nt: TGTGCCAGCAGCCTCGAGTCCTACGAGCAGTACTTC
CDR3aa: CASSLESYEQYF

d_gene: TRBD1
v_gene: TRBV7-9
abundance: few
j_gene: TRBJ2-7
CDR3nt: TGTGCCAGCAGCTTTAGACCGGGACAGGCCTACGAGCAGTACTTC
CDR3aa: CASSFRPGQAYEQYF

d_gene: TRBD1
v_gene: TRBV6-5
abundance: NA
j_gene: TRBJ2-7
CDR3nt: TGTGCCAGCAGTTACTCGTCGGGACAGGGCACCTACGAGCAGTACTTC
CDR3aa: CASSYSSGQGTYEQYF

d_gene: TRBD2
v_gene: TRBV6-1
abundance: few
j_gene: TRBJ2-5
CDR3nt: TGTGCCAGCAGTGACGGCGGGAGCGTTCGGGGGTCCCAGTACTTC
CDR3aa: CASSDGGSVRGSQYF

d_gene: NA
v_gene: TRBV19
abundance: NA
j_gene: TRBJ2-6
CDR3nt: TGTGCCAGTAGAAGACAGAGCTCTGGGGCCAACGTCCTGACTTTC
CDR3aa: CASRRQSSGANVLTF

d_gene: NA
v_gene: TRBV5-1
abundance: NA
j_gene: TRBJ2-7
CDR3nt: TGCGCCAGCAGCTCCTACAGGGTCGACGAGCAGTACTTC
CDR3aa: CASSSYRVDEQYF

d_gene: TRBD2
v_gene: TRBV6-4
abundance: NA
j_gene: TRBJ2-3
CDR3nt: TGTGCCAGCAGTGTTCAACTAGCGGGAGGGTATACGCAGTATTTT
CDR3aa: CASSVQLAGGYTQYF

d_gene: NA
v_gene: TRBV19
abundance: NA
j_gene: TRBJ2-1
CDR3nt: TGTGCCAGTAGTATAGATCAAGGACTTGGGGTCGGTGAGCAGTTCTTC
CDR3aa: CASSIDQGLGVGEQFF

d_gene: TRBD1
v_gene: TRBV6-7
abundance: NA
j_gene: TRBJ1-5
CDR3nt: TGTGTCAGGGACAGGTGGGCCGACAATCAGCCCCAGCATTTT
CDR3aa: CVRDRWADNQPQHF

d_gene: TRBD1
v_gene: TRBV29-1
abundance: NA
j_gene: TRBJ2-7
CDR3nt: TGCAGCGTTGGTTATAGACAGAACAGGGGTGGCGAGCAGTACTTC
CDR3aa: CSVGYRQNRGGEQYF

d_gene: TRBD1
v_gene: TRBV30
abundance: few
j_gene: TRBJ1-5
CDR3nt: TGTGCCTGGAGTGTATGGAGGACAGGTCGAGTCGGGGGGCCCCAGCATTTT
CDR3aa: CAWSVWRTGRVGGPQHF

d_gene: TRBD2
v_gene: TRBV9
abundance: few
j_gene: TRBJ2-2
CDR3nt: TGTGCCAGCAGCGTAGCAACGGGAGGGCCCCTAACCGGGGAGCTGTTTTTT
CDR3aa: CASSVATGGPLTGELFF

d_gene: TRBD1
v_gene: TRBV11-2
abundance: few
j_gene: TRBJ2-5
CDR3nt: TGTGCCAGCAGCATCAGACAGGGCGTTTATCTGACCCAGTACTTC
CDR3aa: CASSIRQGVYLTQYF

d_gene: TRBD2
v_gene: TRBV19
abundance: NA
j_gene: TRBJ2-6
CDR3nt: TGTGCCAGTAGTATAGATGGGGACTACTCTGGGGCCAACGTCCTGACTTTC
CDR3aa: CASSIDGDYSGANVLTF

d_gene: NA
v_gene: TRBV6-1
abundance: NA
j_gene: TRBJ2-7
CDR3nt: TGTGCCAGCAGTGCCGCGGGACTGACCCCCCACCACGAGCAGTACTTC
CDR3aa: CASSAAGLTPHHEQYF

d_gene: NA
v_gene: TRBV21-1
abundance: few
j_gene: TRBJ1-5
CDR3nt: TGTGCCAGCAGCAAATGGTTGACATATCCGCGTTATAGCAATCAGCCCCAGCATTTT
CDR3aa: CASSKWLTYPRYSNQPQHF

d_gene: NA
v_gene: TRBV6-5
abundance: NA
j_gene: TRBJ1-5
CDR3nt: TGTGCCAGCAGTCGAGGATTCAATCAGCCCCAGCATTTT
CDR3aa: CASSRGFNQPQHF